This TCR beta chain was sequenced for a study of T cells expressing NK-cell markers. After re-calling the 5' RACE reads, TCRdb lists one entry per CDR3 protein, DNA absent. Its listing shows 150,000 to 160,000 distinct CDR3 sequences. Looked up from germline, CDR1 is MGHRA and CDR2 is YSYEKL. This CDR3 comprises 16 residues. This sequence joins TRBV4-1 and TRBJ2-1; TCRdb proposes TRBD1, but this gene call is untestable without DNA. The receptor comes from a woman in her forties or fifties in good health. The sequenced material came from blood T cells: a sorted CD56 or NKG2C T cell subset, CD4+ or CD8+ T cells, or bulk PBMC T cells (not recorded which). The CDR3 loop is CASSQDTGLGDNEQFF.